These 22 T cell receptor beta chains share one sample of origin, sequenced in a study of OX40 agonist ivuxolimab in advanced cancers. Sequencing used immunoSEQ multiplex PCR; TCRdb keeps in-frame clones, though not all of them. This sample carries 30,000 to 35,000 clones, about 84% of them seen once, and the ten largest clones take around a quarter. The sequences come from CD4+ or CD8+ T cells sorted from blood, collected in a trial of the OX40 agonist ivuxolimab. Source of these receptors: an adult with an advanced solid tumor such as melanoma, head and neck, liver or kidney cancer.

The chain has TRBV27 and TRBJ2-7; D may be TRBD2 (5 bases). Trimming pared 6 bases from V and 1 base from J, leaving 7 bases between. This CDR3 has 12 residues. Germline V lookup: CDR1 MNHEY, CDR2 SMNVEV (reference sequence). The CDR3 nucleotides are TGTGCCAGCAGGGGGAGTTCCTACGAGCAGTACTTC. Translated, it gives CASRGSSYEQYF.

The CDR3 protein is CASSTGLAGDRQETQYF. The CDR3 nucleotides are TGTGCCAGTAGTACGGGACTAGCGGGAGATCGCCAAGAGACCCAGTACTTC. The rearrangement uses TRBV19 and TRBJ2-5, with 14 bases aligning to TRBD2. After removal of 4 bases from V and 1 base from J, the junction contained 5 bases not matched to a gene. This CDR3 spans 17 amino acids. Germline V CDR1 and CDR2: LNHDA, SQIVND (reference sequence).

V gene TRBV18 combines with J gene TRBJ2-1; D gene unclear. The length of the CDR3 is 13 residues. From germline, CDR1 is KGHSH and CDR2 LQKENI. Trimming removed 3 bases at V and 9 bases at J, with 12 bases between. As DNA, the CDR3 is TGTGCCAGCTCACCCGGAATTTTGTTTGAGCAGTTCTTC. It translates to CASSPGILFEQFF.

The J gene is TRBJ2-5, the V gene TRBV11-2, with D possibly TRBD2 on 6 matching bases. The germline gives CDR1 SGHAT, CDR2 FQNNGV. Between the trimmed V and J ends, which lost 3 bases and 0 bases, there was a span of 11 bases. The CDR3 is 15 residues long. CDR3 region: CASSLMWGDQETQYF. Here the CDR3 DNA reads TGTGCCAGCAGCTTGATGTGGGGGGACCAAGAGACCCAGTACTTC. Combining the CDR3 with reference TRBV11-2 and TRBJ2-5 gives the whole variable domain EAGVAQSPRYKIIEKRQSVAFWCNPISGHATLYWYQQILGQGPKLLIQFQNNGVVDDSQLPKDRFSAERLKGVDSTLKIQPAKLEDSAVYLCASSLMWGDQETQYFGPGTRLLVL.

The V call is TRBV10-1, the J call TRBJ2-1; D call uncertain. The V gene lost 3 bases and the J gene lost 0 bases, with 9 bases spanning the gap. Germline V lookup: CDR1 WNHNN, CDR2 SYGVQD (reference sequence). The CDR3 sequence is 15 residues long. DNA for the CDR3: TGCGCCAGCAGTGATATCCGGTTCTCCTACAATGAGCAGTTCTTC. As protein: CASSDIRFSYNEQFF.

This rearrangement joins TRBV6-1 to TRBJ1-2; possibly TRBD1 for D (5 bases). V lost 5 bases and J 7 bases, leaving 17 bases between the germline ends. Germline CDR1 is MNHNS and CDR2 is SASEGT. This CDR3 contains 14 residues. The CDR3 DNA reads TGTGCCAGCAGTTCCCAGGGAGGGTCTGGTGGCTACACCTTC. Its protein is CASSSQGGSGGYTF.

The CDR3 region is CASGIQEGGNTIYF. In DNA, the CDR3 is TGTGCCAGCGGAATACAGGAGGGCGGAAACACCATATATTTT. This chain joins TRBV6-6 and TRBJ1-3, with TRBD1 as a possible D gene (5 bases). Germline V lookup: CDR1 MNHNY, CDR2 SVGAGI (reference sequence). This CDR3 has 14 residues. V was trimmed by 8 bases and J by 4 bases, leaving 15 bases between them.

The chain joins TRBV19 to TRBJ2-2, with D possibly matching TRBD1 (6 bases). This CDR3 is 14 amino acids long. Trimming removed 7 bases at V and 1 base at J, with 10 bases between. Germline values: CDR1 LNHDA, CDR2 SQIVND (reference sequence). CDR3 sequence (DNA): TGTGCCAGTACCGGGACAAGGAACACCGGGGAGCTGTTTTTT. Protein product: CASTGTRNTGELFF.

The chain employs TRBV4-1 and TRBJ2-7; no definite D call. With 1 base removed from V and 3 bases from J, the gap between germline ends came to 4 bases. The germline V gene has CDR1 MGHRA and CDR2 YSYEKL. This CDR3 has 12 amino acids. The CDR3 nucleotides read TGCGCCAGCAGCCAAGGCATCTACGAGCAGTACTTC. It encodes CASSQGIYEQYF.

The chain joins TRBV30 to TRBJ1-5; D perhaps matches TRBD1 (5 bases). V was trimmed by 1 base and J by 7 bases, leaving 14 bases between them. This CDR3 contains 14 residues. Germline CDR1 and CDR2: GTSNPN and SVGIG (reference sequence). This CDR3 reads CAWSGQGGRQPQHF. The CDR3 DNA reads TGTGCCTGGAGTGGGCAGGGAGGTCGGCAGCCCCAGCATTTT.

This chain links TRBV9 with TRBJ1-3; D is ambiguous. The CDR3 contains 14 residues. The V end lost 0 bases, the J end lost 4 bases, and 8 bases lay between the germline ends. CDR1 is SGDLS and CDR2 is YYNGEE in the germline V gene. CDR3 nucleotide sequence: TGTGCCAGCAGCGTAGGAGGAGGAGGAAACACCATATATTTT. Translation: CASSVGGGGNTIYF.

The chain links TRBV5-5 to TRBJ2-7; possible D gene TRBD2, 5 bases. Germline CDR1 SGHKS, CDR2 YYEKEE (reference sequence). The CDR3 contains 13 residues. Between the trimmed V and J ends, which lost 2 bases and 6 bases, there was a span of 12 bases. The CDR3 coding sequence is TGTGCCAGCAGCTTAAGCGAGGGTGGCGAGCAGTACTTC. This codes for CASSLSEGGEQYF.

This chain connects TRBV30 to TRBJ2-3; 10 bases agree with TRBD2. There are 15 residues in the CDR3. Germline CDR1 is GTSNPN and CDR2 is SVGIG (reference sequence). V shed 0 bases, J shed 6 bases, and the junction held 6 bases outside the gene matches. DNA for the CDR3: TGTGCCTGGAGTGTGCCTAGCGGGGGAGGGGATACGCAGTATTTT. Protein sequence: CAWSVPSGGGDTQYF.

This sequence joins TRBV4-3 and TRBJ2-3, with 7 bases aligning to TRBD2. The length of the CDR3 is 14 residues. With 4 bases clipped from V and 2 bases from J, the junction kept 3 bases outside the gene matches. The germline CDR1 and CDR2 sequences are LGHNA and YSLEER. CDR3 sequence (DNA): TGCGCCAGCAGCCGCGGGGGAACCACAGATACGCAGTATTTT. This codes for CASSRGGTTDTQYF.

The chain uses TRBV4-1 and TRBJ2-5; tentative D call: TRBD2 (6 bases). Germline assignment: CDR1 MGHRA and CDR2 YSYEKL. Trimming left V 4 bases short and J 5 bases short, with 11 bases between. The CDR3 sequence is 13 residues long. CDR3 coding DNA: TGCGCCAGCAGCCTCGTAGGAGGGGAGACCCAGTACTTC. This encodes CASSLVGGETQYF.

CDR3 amino acids: CASSDGAESSTDTQYF. As DNA, the CDR3 is TGTGCCAGCAGCGATGGGGCGGAGTCTAGCACAGATACGCAGTATTTT. This chain links TRBV9 with TRBJ2-3; D may be TRBD1 (5 bases). CDR3 length: 16 amino acids. V lost 3 bases to trimming and J lost 0 bases, with 14 bases between them. Germline CDR1 reads SGDLS; CDR2 reads YYNGEE.

The rearrangement uses TRBV27 and TRBJ1-1; possibly TRBD1 for D (6 bases). CDR1 MNHEY and CDR2 SMNVEV come from the germline V gene (reference sequence). V was trimmed by 0 bases and J by 6 bases, leaving 17 bases between them. The CDR3 covers 16 residues. The CDR3 nucleotides are TGTGCCAGCAGTTTATCAAGAAGGCAGGGGACGGCTGAAGCTTTCTTT. Translated: CASSLSRRQGTAEAFF.

V and J are TRBV19 and TRBJ2-3; no reliable D call. CDR3 size: 16 residues. Germline V gene lookup returns CDR1 LNHDA and CDR2 SQIVND (reference sequence). Trimming left V 3 bases short and J 0 bases short, with 13 bases between. In DNA, the CDR3 is TGTGCCAGTAGTATTTTTGCAGGTACTAGCACAGATACGCAGTATTTT. This encodes CASSIFAGTSTDTQYF.

J is TRBJ2-5 and V is TRBV6-1, with a weak D call TRBD1 (6 bases). The V gene lost 1 base and the J gene lost 5 bases, with 17 bases spanning the gap. The CDR3 consists of 16 residues. Germline CDR1 and CDR2: MNHNS and SASEGT. CDR3 nucleotides: TGTGCCAGCAGTGAAGAGGGGGTGGGTTTGGGTGAGACCCAGTACTTC. The encoded protein is CASSEEGVGLGETQYF.

This clone was seen just once. The chain uses TRBV11-2 and TRBJ2-6, with unresolved D. V gave up 1 base and J gave up 0 bases, with 7 bases separating them. The CDR3 has 16 residues. Looked up from germline, CDR1 is SGHAT and CDR2 is FQNNGV. DNA of the CDR3: TGTGCCAGCAGCTTAGGTCGGAGCTCTGGGGCCAACGTCCTGACTTTC. This encodes CASSLGRSSGANVLTF.

The CDR3: CASRISGLNTEAFF. The CDR3 DNA follows: TGCGCCAGCAGAATATCGGGGTTGAACACTGAAGCTTTCTTT. The genes are TRBV5-1 and TRBJ1-1; no clear D gene. Germline loops: CDR1 SGHRS, CDR2 YFSETQ. The CDR3 is made up of 14 amino acids. V was cut by 5 bases and J by 0 bases, with 11 bases left in between.

This chain links TRBV19 with TRBJ2-3, with 11 bases lining up with TRBD1. With V trimmed by 4 bases and J by 4 bases, 1 base remained unmatched. CDR3 length equals 14 residues. Germline CDR1 LNHDA, CDR2 SQIVND (reference sequence). For the CDR3, the DNA is TGTGCCAGTAGTAAGGGACAGGGGGCAGATACGCAGTATTTT. Amino acid sequence: CASSKGQGADTQYF.